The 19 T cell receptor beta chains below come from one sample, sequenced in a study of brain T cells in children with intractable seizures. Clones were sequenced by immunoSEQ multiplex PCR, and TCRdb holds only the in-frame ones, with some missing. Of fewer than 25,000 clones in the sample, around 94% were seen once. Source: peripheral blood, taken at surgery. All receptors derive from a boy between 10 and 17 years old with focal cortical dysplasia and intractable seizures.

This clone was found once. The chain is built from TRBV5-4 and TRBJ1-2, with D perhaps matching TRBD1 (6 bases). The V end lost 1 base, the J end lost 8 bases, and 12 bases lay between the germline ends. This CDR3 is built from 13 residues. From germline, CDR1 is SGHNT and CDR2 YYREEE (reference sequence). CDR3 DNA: TGTGCCAGCAGCTTGACAGGGACTGGAGGCTACACCTTC. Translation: CASSLTGTGGYTF.

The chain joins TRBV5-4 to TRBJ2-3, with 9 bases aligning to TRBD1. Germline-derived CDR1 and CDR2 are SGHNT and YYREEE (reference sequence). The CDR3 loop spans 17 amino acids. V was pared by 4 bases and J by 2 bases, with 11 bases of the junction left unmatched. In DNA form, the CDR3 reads TGTGCCAGCAGCGGAAGAGGACAGGGGCAGGCCACAGATACGCAGTATTTT. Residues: CASSGRGQGQATDTQYF.

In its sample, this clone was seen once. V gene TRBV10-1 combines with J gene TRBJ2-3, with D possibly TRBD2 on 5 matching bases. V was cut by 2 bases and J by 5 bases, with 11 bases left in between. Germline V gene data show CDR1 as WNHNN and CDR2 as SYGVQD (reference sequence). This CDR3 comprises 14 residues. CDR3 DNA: TGCGCCAGCAGTGAGAGCGGATTGGGAGATACGCAGTATTTT. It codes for CASSESGLGDTQYF.

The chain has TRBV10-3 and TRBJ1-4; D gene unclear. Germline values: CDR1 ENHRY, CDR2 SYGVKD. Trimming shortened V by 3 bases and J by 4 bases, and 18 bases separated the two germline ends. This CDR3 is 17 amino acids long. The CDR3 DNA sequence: TGTGCCATCAGTGATCGAGGGCTTAGGGAGGGTAATGAAAAACTGTTTTTT. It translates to CAISDRGLREGNEKLFF.

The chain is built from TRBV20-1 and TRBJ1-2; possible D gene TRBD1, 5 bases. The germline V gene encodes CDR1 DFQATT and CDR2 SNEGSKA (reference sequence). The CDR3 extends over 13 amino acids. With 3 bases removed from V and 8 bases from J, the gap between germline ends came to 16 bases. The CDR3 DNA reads TGCAGTGCTAGTCTGGGGGGAAGGTGGGGCTACACCTTC. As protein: CSASLGGRWGYTF.

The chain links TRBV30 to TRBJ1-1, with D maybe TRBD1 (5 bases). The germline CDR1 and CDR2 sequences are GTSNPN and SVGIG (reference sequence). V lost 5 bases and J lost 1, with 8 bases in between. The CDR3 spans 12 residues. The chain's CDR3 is CAWDRKNTEAFF. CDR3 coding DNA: TGTGCCTGGGACAGAAAGAACACTGAAGCTTTCTTT.

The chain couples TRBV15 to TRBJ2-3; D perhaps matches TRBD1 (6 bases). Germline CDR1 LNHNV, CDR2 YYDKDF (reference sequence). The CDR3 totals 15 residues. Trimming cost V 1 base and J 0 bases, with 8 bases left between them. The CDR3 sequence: CATSRGTASTDTQYF. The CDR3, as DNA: TGTGCCACCAGCAGAGGGACAGCAAGCACAGATACGCAGTATTTT.

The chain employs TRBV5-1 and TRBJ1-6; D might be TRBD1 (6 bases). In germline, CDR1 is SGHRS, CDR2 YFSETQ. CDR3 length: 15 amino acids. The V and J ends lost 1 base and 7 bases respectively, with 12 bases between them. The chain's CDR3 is CASSLTGGANSPLHF. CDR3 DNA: TGCGCCAGCAGCTTGACGGGGGGCGCAAATTCACCCCTCCACTTT.

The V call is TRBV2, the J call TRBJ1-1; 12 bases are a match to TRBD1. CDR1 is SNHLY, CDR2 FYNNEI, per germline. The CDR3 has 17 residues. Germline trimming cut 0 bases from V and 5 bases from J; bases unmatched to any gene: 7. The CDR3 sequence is CASSEALGDRGRTEAFF. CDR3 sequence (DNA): TGTGCCAGCAGTGAAGCGCTTGGGGACAGGGGGCGGACTGAAGCTTTCTTT. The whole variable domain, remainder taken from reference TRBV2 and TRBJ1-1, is EPEVTQTPSHQVTQMGQEVILRCVPISNHLYFYWYRQILGQKVEFLVSFYNNEISEKSEIFDDQFSVERPDGSNFTLKIRSTKLEDSAMYFCASSEALGDRGRTEAFFGQGTRLTVV.

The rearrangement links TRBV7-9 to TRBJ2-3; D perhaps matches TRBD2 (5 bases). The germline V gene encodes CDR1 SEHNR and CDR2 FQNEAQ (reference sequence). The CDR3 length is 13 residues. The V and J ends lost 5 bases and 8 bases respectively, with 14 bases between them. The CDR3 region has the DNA TGTGCCAGCAGCAGAGACGGGGAAAGTACGCAGTATTTT. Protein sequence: CASSRDGESTQYF.

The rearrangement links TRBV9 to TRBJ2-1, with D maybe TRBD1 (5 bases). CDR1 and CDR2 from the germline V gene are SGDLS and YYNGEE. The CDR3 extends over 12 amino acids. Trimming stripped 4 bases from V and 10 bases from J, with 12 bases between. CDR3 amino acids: CASSTSGNEQFF. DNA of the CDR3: TGTGCCAGCAGCACCTCAGGGAACGAGCAGTTCTTC.

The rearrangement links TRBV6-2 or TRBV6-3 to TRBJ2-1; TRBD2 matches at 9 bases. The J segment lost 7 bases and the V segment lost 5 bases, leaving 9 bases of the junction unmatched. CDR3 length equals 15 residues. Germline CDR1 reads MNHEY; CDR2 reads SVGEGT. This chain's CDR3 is CASSTSRGGLNEQFF. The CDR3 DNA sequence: TGTGCCAGCAGTACATCGCGGGGGGGCCTAAATGAGCAGTTCTTC.

CDR3 loop: CASLDRDSNQPQHF. Here the CDR3 DNA reads TGTGCCAGCTTGGACAGGGATAGCAATCAGCCCCAGCATTTT. The chain combines TRBV28 with TRBJ1-5; 8 bases agree with TRBD1. This CDR3 is built from 14 residues. From germline, CDR1 is MDHEN and CDR2 SYDVKM. With 8 bases clipped from V and 0 bases from J, the junction kept 3 bases outside the gene matches.

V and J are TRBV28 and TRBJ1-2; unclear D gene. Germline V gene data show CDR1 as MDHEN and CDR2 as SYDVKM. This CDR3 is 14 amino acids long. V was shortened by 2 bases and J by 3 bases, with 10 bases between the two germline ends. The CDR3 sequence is CASSLNGGYYGYTF. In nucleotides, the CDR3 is TGTGCCAGCAGTTTAAATGGCGGGTACTATGGCTACACCTTC.

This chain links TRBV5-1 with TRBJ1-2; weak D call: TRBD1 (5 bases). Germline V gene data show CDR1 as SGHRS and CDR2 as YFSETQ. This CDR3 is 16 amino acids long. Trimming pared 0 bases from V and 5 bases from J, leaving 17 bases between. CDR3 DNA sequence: TGCGCCAGCAGCTTGGTTTCAGGGATAAGTTGGTATGGCTACACCTTC. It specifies CASSLVSGISWYGYTF.

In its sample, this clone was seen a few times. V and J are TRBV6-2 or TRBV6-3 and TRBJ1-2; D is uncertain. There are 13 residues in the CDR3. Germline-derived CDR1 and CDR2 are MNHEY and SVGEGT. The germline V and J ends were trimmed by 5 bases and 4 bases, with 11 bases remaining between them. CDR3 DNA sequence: TGTGCCAGCAGTACCGTGGGCAGCTATGGCTACACCTTC. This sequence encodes CASSTVGSYGYTF.

CDR3 sequence (DNA): TGTGCCAGCAGCTTAGGGGGGCGGACTGAAGCTTTCTTT. It yields the protein CASSLGGRTEAFF. The chain joins TRBV11-2 to TRBJ1-1; weak D call: TRBD1 (6 bases). V shed 1 base and J shed 5 bases, with 8 bases lying between them. This CDR3 is 13 amino acids long. Germline V gene sequence: CDR1 SGHAT, CDR2 FQNNGV.

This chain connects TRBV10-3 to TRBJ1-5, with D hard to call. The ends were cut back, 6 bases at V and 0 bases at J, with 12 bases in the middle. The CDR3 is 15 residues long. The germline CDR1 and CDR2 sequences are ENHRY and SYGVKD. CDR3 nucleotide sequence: TGTGCCATCAGCGACCCCCGGTATAGCAATCAGCCCCAGCATTTT. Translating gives CAISDPRYSNQPQHF.

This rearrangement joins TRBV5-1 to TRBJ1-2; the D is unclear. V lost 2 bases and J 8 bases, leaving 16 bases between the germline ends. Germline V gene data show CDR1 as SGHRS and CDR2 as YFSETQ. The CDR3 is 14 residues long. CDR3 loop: CASSFDGGKVGYTF. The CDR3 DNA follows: TGCGCCAGCAGCTTCGACGGCGGAAAGGTCGGCTACACCTTC.